These 29 T cell receptor beta chains originate from one sample sequenced in a study of blood T cell repertoires in COVID-19. Repertoires were generated with immunoSEQ multiplex PCR, while TCRdb's copy carries only in-frame clones and drops some. Among some 430,000 clones listed, roughly 88% were seen once. Input material: PBMCs or T cells enriched from blood (not recorded which). Every receptor here comes from a young man who had recovered from COVID-19.

The V and J genes are TRBV6-2 or TRBV6-3 and TRBJ1-6, with D unresolved. The germline V gene has CDR1 MNHEY and CDR2 SVGEGT. The CDR3 consists of 14 residues. Trimming took off 2 bases at V and 3 bases at J, with 5 bases between the two ends. This chain's CDR3 is CASSYGLYNSPLHF. CDR3 nucleotide sequence: TGTGCCAGCAGTTACGGACTCTATAATTCACCCCTCCACTTT.

This chain joins TRBV19 and TRBJ1-2; 11 bases are a match to TRBD1. The germline V gene encodes CDR1 LNHDA and CDR2 SQIVND (reference sequence). The trim removed 4 bases at V and 4 bases at J, leaving 14 bases unmatched. The CDR3 sequence is 18 residues long. In nucleotides, the CDR3 is TGTGCCAGTAGTAAAACCCTCGGACAGGGGGCTTTAGGCTATGGCTACACCTTC. Amino acid sequence: CASSKTLGQGALGYGYTF.

The chain joins TRBV30 to TRBJ2-7, with TRBD2 identical over 14 bases. The CDR3 is made up of 15 amino acids. The junction had 6 bases not matched to a gene; V was cut back by 4 bases and J by 4 bases. The germline V gene encodes CDR1 GTSNPN and CDR2 SVGIG (reference sequence). CDR3 coding DNA: TGTGCCTGGAATCCCGGGACTAGCGGGAGTTACGAGCAGTACTTC. Protein product: CAWNPGTSGSYEQYF.

The J gene is TRBJ2-7, the V gene TRBV30; a possible D gene is TRBD2 (6 bases). Germline V gene sequence: CDR1 GTSNPN, CDR2 SVGIG (reference sequence). The V end was cut by 7 bases, the J end by 2 bases, with 12 bases between. The CDR3 has 12 amino acids. This CDR3 reads CALTGVTYEQYF. The CDR3 region has the DNA TGTGCCTTGACGGGGGTAACCTACGAGCAGTACTTC.

The J gene is TRBJ2-7, the V gene TRBV7-8, with TRBD1 identical over 7 bases. CDR3 length: 15 amino acids. Per germline, CDR1 SGHVS and CDR2 FQNEAQ. V lost 0 bases and J lost 0; bases outside the gene matches: 2. This CDR3 reads CASSLAGQYSYEQYF. DNA for the CDR3: TGTGCCAGCAGCTTAGCGGGACAGTACTCCTACGAGCAGTACTTC. Full variable domain (rest looked up from reference TRBV7-8 and TRBJ2-7): GAGVSQSPRYKVAKRGQDVALRCDPISGHVSLFWYQQALGQGPEFLTYFQNEAQLDKSGLPSDRFFAERPEGSVSTLKIQRTQQEDSAVYLCASSLAGQYSYEQYFGPGTRLTVT.

V and J are TRBV19 and TRBJ2-3; TRBD1 aligns across 9 bases. V gave up 0 bases and J gave up 2 bases; unmatched junction bases: 3. Germline loops: CDR1 LNHDA, CDR2 SQIVND (reference sequence). The CDR3 covers 16 residues. For the CDR3, the DNA is TGTGCCAGTAGTATAGATCGGGACAGGGACACAGATACGCAGTATTTT. This gives the protein CASSIDRDRDTDTQYF.

The V call is TRBV11-3, the J call TRBJ1-4; no clear D. V lost 5 bases and J lost 4, with 17 bases in between. The CDR3 runs 16 residues. Germline V gene data show CDR1 as SGHNT and CDR2 as YENEEA. CDR3 region: CASSPPATYGNEKLFF. DNA for the CDR3: TGTGCCAGCAGCCCACCGGCGACATACGGTAATGAAAAACTGTTTTTT.

The rearrangement joins TRBV9 to TRBJ2-2; TRBD2 agrees at 11 bases. V lost 0 bases and J lost 8; bases outside the gene matches: 9. This CDR3 comprises 17 residues. Germline values: CDR1 SGDLS, CDR2 YYNGEE. CDR3 DNA: TGTGCCAGCAGCGTAGAGGGTAGCGGGAGGGTCGGAGGGGAGCTGTTTTTT. Translating gives CASSVEGSGRVGGELFF.

The count of this clone is one. The V and J genes are TRBV29-1 and TRBJ1-1; 9 bases align to TRBD1. The CDR3 is made up of 15 amino acids. The germline V gene has CDR1 SQVTM and CDR2 ANQGSEA. V was clipped by 3 bases and J by 5 bases; unmatched bases: 10. The CDR3 region has the DNA TGCAGCGTTGATTATGGGGGACAGGGAGGGACTGAAGCTTTCTTT. It is translated as CSVDYGGQGGTEAFF.

This chain joins TRBV18 and TRBJ2-7, with 10 nucleotides matching TRBD1. V was pared by 4 bases and J by 1 base, with 7 bases of the junction left unmatched. The CDR3 length is 16 residues. In germline, CDR1 is KGHSH, CDR2 LQKENI. The DNA of the CDR3 is TGTGCCAGCTCACTCCGGCCGGGACAGGGGTCCTACGAGCAGTACTTC. Protein sequence: CASSLRPGQGSYEQYF.

The V and J genes are TRBV6-5 and TRBJ1-2; the D gene is possibly TRBD1 (5 bases). The germline V and J ends were trimmed by 4 bases and 4 bases, with 13 bases remaining between them. The germline V gene has CDR1 MNHEY and CDR2 SVGAGI. The CDR3 loop spans 14 amino acids. The CDR3 here is CASSLMAQAYGYTF. In DNA form, the CDR3 reads TGTGCCAGCAGTTTAATGGCACAGGCCTATGGCTACACCTTC.

This sequence joins TRBV5-1 and TRBJ2-5, with 10 nucleotides matching TRBD1. The germline CDR1 and CDR2 sequences are SGHRS and YFSETQ. CDR3 length: 16 amino acids. The trim removed 1 base at V and 5 bases at J, leaving 8 bases unmatched. CDR3 amino acids: CASSLRLDRGGETQYF. The CDR3 coding sequence is TGCGCCAGCAGCTTGCGCCTGGACAGGGGGGGTGAGACCCAGTACTTC. The variable domain in full, completed from reference TRBV5-1 and TRBJ2-5, reads KAGVTQTPRYLIKTRGQQVTLSCSPISGHRSVSWYQQTPGQGLQFLFEYFSETQRNKGNFPGRFSGRQFSNSRSEMNVSTLELGDSALYLCASSLRLDRGGETQYFGPGTRLLVL.

The chain joins TRBV15 to TRBJ1-4; maybe TRBD1 (5 bases). Germline lookup yields CDR1 LNHNV and CDR2 YYDKDF (reference sequence). V gave up 1 base and J gave up 8 bases, with 8 bases separating them. The CDR3 length is 13 residues. CDR3: CATSRANREKLFF. DNA of the CDR3: TGTGCCACCAGCAGAGCGAACAGGGAAAAACTGTTTTTT.

This chain links TRBV2 with TRBJ1-5; 7 bases agree with TRBD1. V was pared by 6 bases and J by 0 bases, with 8 bases of the junction left unmatched. This CDR3 region has 16 residues. Per germline, CDR1 SNHLY and CDR2 FYNNEI. CDR3 DNA sequence: TGTGCCAGCAGGGACCCGACAGGGAGTAGCAATCAGCCCCAGCATTTT. Amino acids: CASRDPTGSSNQPQHF.

V usage is TRBV6-5 and J usage is TRBJ1-1; D perhaps matches TRBD1 (6 bases). Trimming removed 5 bases from V and 5 bases from J, with 6 bases in between. CDR1 is MNHEY and CDR2 is SVGAGI in the germline V gene. The CDR3 contains 11 residues. The CDR3 sequence is CASSTGTEAFF. DNA for the CDR3: TGTGCCAGCAGTACAGGGACTGAAGCTTTCTTT.

The chain combines TRBV5-4 with TRBJ1-3; 8 bases are a match to TRBD1. The CDR3 is 17 amino acids. V gave up 5 bases and J gave up 3 bases; unmatched junction bases: 13. Looked up from germline, CDR1 is SGHNT and CDR2 is YYREEE (reference sequence). The CDR3 bases are TGTGCCAGCAGACACCCCCCGGGACAGGACTATGGAAACACCATATATTTT. Its protein product is CASRHPPGQDYGNTIYF.

The gene calls are TRBV7-3 and TRBJ2-1; 9 bases line up with TRBD2. The CDR3 is made up of 15 amino acids. V shed 5 bases and J 3 bases; nucleotides not matched to a gene: 5. Germline V gives CDR1 SGHTA, CDR2 FQGTGA. CDR3 nucleotides: TGTGCCAGCAGCGAGGCGGGAGGGCGCTACAATGAGCAGTTCTTC. Its protein is CASSEAGGRYNEQFF.

The rearrangement links TRBV5-1 to TRBJ1-1; a possible D gene is TRBD1 (5 bases). From germline, CDR1 is SGHRS and CDR2 YFSETQ. The CDR3 is 14 residues long. Trimming pared 1 base from V and 4 bases from J, leaving 11 bases between. CDR3 sequence: CASSLSRRGTEAFF. The CDR3 DNA reads as TGCGCCAGCAGCTTGTCCAGGAGGGGCACTGAAGCTTTCTTT. Looking up the rest from reference TRBV5-1 and TRBJ1-1 gives the full variable domain: KAGVTQTPRYLIKTRGQQVTLSCSPISGHRSVSWYQQTPGQGLQFLFEYFSETQRNKGNFPGRFSGRQFSNSRSEMNVSTLELGDSALYLCASSLSRRGTEAFFGQGTRLTVV.

V is TRBV6-1 and J is TRBJ2-7; perhaps TRBD2 as D (5 bases). The CDR3 totals 15 residues. Trimming left V 3 bases short and J 0 bases short, with 12 bases between. Germline lookup yields CDR1 MNHNS and CDR2 SASEGT. In DNA, the CDR3 is TGTGCCAGCAGTGACGGGGTAGGGTCCTCCTACGAGCAGTACTTC. It encodes CASSDGVGSSYEQYF.

The chain employs TRBV7-2 and TRBJ1-3, with D perhaps matching TRBD1 (5 bases). Germline V lookup: CDR1 SGHTA, CDR2 FQGNSA. The CDR3 length is 16 residues. Between the trimmed V and J ends, which lost 1 base and 0 bases, there was a span of 10 bases. CDR3 bases: TGTGCCAGCAGCTTAGGGTACAGGCTCTCTGGAAACACCATATATTTT. Encoded protein: CASSLGYRLSGNTIYF.

The chain is built from TRBV6-5 and TRBJ2-2; D possibly corresponds to TRBD2 (5 bases). This CDR3 region has 13 residues. Germline values: CDR1 MNHEY, CDR2 SVGAGI. Trimming took 8 bases from V and 5 from J, leaving 12 bases between them. CDR3 bases: TGTGCCAGCGGCCGAGGGAGTACCGGGGAGCTGTTTTTT. Protein sequence: CASGRGSTGELFF.

J is TRBJ2-5 and V is TRBV6-1, with D uncertain. Between the trimmed V and J ends, which lost 3 bases and 4 bases, there was a span of 12 bases. The CDR3 loop spans 14 amino acids. Germline V gene data show CDR1 as MNHNS and CDR2 as SASEGT. The CDR3 spells CASSDRHGSETQYF. CDR3 sequence (DNA): TGTGCCAGCAGTGACCGACACGGTTCAGAGACCCAGTACTTC.

V usage is TRBV11-2 and J usage is TRBJ2-5; TRBD2 matches at 12 bases. The V gene's germline CDR1 is SGHAT and CDR2 FQNNGV. The junction had 6 bases not matched to a gene; V was cut back by 0 bases and J by 4 bases. This CDR3 is built from 17 residues. In nucleotides, the CDR3 is TGTGCCAGCAGCTTAGACTTAGGACTAGCGGGGCCAGAGACCCAGTACTTC. As protein: CASSLDLGLAGPETQYF.

This chain connects TRBV19 to TRBJ2-7; the match to TRBD1 covers 9 bases. The CDR3 sequence is 15 residues long. CDR1 and CDR2 from the germline V gene are LNHDA and SQIVND (reference sequence). With 2 bases clipped from V and 3 bases from J, the junction kept 5 bases outside the gene matches. CDR3 DNA: TGTGCCAGTAGTATAAATCCGGACAGGGGCTACGAGCAGTACTTC. Amino acid sequence: CASSINPDRGYEQYF. The variable domain in full, with the rest retrieved from reference TRBV19 and TRBJ2-7, is DGGITQSPKYLFRKEGQNVTLSCEQNLNHDAMYWYRQDPGQGLRLIYYSQIVNDFQKGDIAEGYSVSREKKESFPLTVTSAQKNPTAFYLCASSINPDRGYEQYFGPGTRLTVT.

The chain links TRBV6-5 to TRBJ2-7; 7 positions match TRBD2. V was clipped by 6 bases and J by 0 bases; unmatched bases: 2. The germline gives CDR1 MNHEY, CDR2 SVGAGI. This CDR3 has 13 residues. CDR3 protein: CASRLASSYEQYF. As DNA, the CDR3 is TGTGCCAGCAGACTAGCGTCCTCCTACGAGCAGTACTTC.

This rearrangement joins TRBV5-1 to TRBJ1-2, with D tentatively TRBD1 (5 bases). Germline V gives CDR1 SGHRS, CDR2 YFSETQ. V lost 0 bases to trimming and J lost 8 bases, with 23 bases between them. CDR3 size: 17 residues. The CDR3 DNA follows: TGCGCCAGCAGCTTGGAGGGAGGGGCAGGGAACCAGCGGGGCTACACCTTC. It is translated as CASSLEGGAGNQRGYTF.

The CDR3 bases are TGTGCCACCAGTGATGCCGCCGGGACAGGGGGAAACACCATATATTTT. This encodes CATSDAAGTGGNTIYF. The chain couples TRBV24-1 to TRBJ1-3; 9 nucleotides match TRBD1. CDR3 length: 16 residues. Trimming took 3 bases from V and 4 from J; bases not matched to a gene: 6. The germline V gene encodes CDR1 KGHDR and CDR2 SFDVKD.

This chain joins TRBV9 and TRBJ1-2, with D possibly being TRBD1 (5 bases). The CDR3 covers 14 residues. Germline CDR1 reads SGDLS; CDR2 reads YYNGEE. V lost 0 bases and J 6 bases, leaving 12 bases between the germline ends. This CDR3 is CASSVEPRVNGYTF. The CDR3 nucleotides read TGTGCCAGCAGCGTAGAACCCAGGGTTAATGGCTACACCTTC.

The gene calls are TRBV6-5 and TRBJ1-2; D might be TRBD1 (5 bases). Looked up from germline, CDR1 is MNHEY and CDR2 is SVGAGI. Trimming shortened V by 5 bases and J by 4 bases, and 14 bases separated the two germline ends. The CDR3 spans 14 residues. CDR3 residues: CASSHKQDPYGYTF. For the CDR3, the DNA is TGTGCCAGCAGTCACAAACAGGACCCCTATGGCTACACCTTC.